The rows below give T cell receptor beta chains drawn from one sample of a study of a mutant IDH1 vaccine in newly diagnosed glioma. Data came from immunoSEQ multiplex PCR; TCRdb stores just in-frame clones and leaves some out. The top ten clones hold about 25% of a sample with about 32,000 clones, around 80% of them seen once. The antigens of these receptors remain unknown. This sample comprised PBMCs, obtained from a glioma patient whose treatment included an IDH1 peptide vaccine. These receptors originate from a young man with glioma. The conserved cysteine and the conserved F or W are not part of the CDR3 here. Fields, in order: V gene, J gene, CDR3 protein.

TRBV5-1	TRBJ2-2	ATQSGATGELF
TRBV19	TRBJ2-1	ASSMGGGPYNEQF
TRBV29-1	TRBJ2-1	SVVSSHQF
TRBV4-1	TRBJ1-5	ASSQDGGARQPQH
TRBV29-1	TRBJ2-7	SVVAQESYEQY
TRBV7-2	TRBJ1-1	ASSVRENTEAF
TRBV30	TRBJ1-1	AWSRPTQGRMNTEAF
TRBV5-1	TRBJ1-1	ASSLGSRGGMNTEAF
TRBV5-1	TRBJ2-6	ASSPVGTRNFSGANVLT
TRBV7-3	TRBJ1-1	ASSLDLNTEAF
TRBV15	TRBJ2-2	ATSRDPRGKLF
TRBV29-1	TRBJ2-2	SVGLDTGELF
TRBV27	TRBJ1-2	ASSGESNYGYT
TRBV2	TRBJ1-1	ASSDHRGRAEAF
TRBV11-1	TRBJ2-2	ASSPGQGTGELF
TRBV14	TRBJ1-1	ASSQVGQMNTEAF
TRBV30	TRBJ2-2	ACRTYSGPNTGELF
TRBV30	TRBJ1-4	AWSSTGGFNEKLF
TRBV5-1	TRBJ2-7	ASSLDIQSSSYEQY
TRBV11-3	TRBJ2-2	ASSWGPINTGELF
TRBV6-1	TRBJ1-5	ASSEKEASVWH
TRBV5-1	TRBJ2-7	ASSPGLAAEQY
TRBV19	TRBJ1-5	ASSDRDSSNQPQH
TRBV4-2	TRBJ2-4	ASSQDRGQLVPKNIQY
TRBV7-2	TRBJ1-1	ASFSSRGDTEAF
TRBV5-1	TRBJ1-1	ASSSGQGRAF
TRBV5-4	TRBJ2-2	ASSFTRQRDTGELF
TRBV30	TRBJ1-1	AWTRSGGGYTEAF
TRBV19	TRBJ2-2	ASKLRGSVTGELF
TRBV5-1	TRBJ1-1	ASSASGGDTEAF
TRBV6-1	TRBJ1-5	ASSEEVGTYSNQPQH